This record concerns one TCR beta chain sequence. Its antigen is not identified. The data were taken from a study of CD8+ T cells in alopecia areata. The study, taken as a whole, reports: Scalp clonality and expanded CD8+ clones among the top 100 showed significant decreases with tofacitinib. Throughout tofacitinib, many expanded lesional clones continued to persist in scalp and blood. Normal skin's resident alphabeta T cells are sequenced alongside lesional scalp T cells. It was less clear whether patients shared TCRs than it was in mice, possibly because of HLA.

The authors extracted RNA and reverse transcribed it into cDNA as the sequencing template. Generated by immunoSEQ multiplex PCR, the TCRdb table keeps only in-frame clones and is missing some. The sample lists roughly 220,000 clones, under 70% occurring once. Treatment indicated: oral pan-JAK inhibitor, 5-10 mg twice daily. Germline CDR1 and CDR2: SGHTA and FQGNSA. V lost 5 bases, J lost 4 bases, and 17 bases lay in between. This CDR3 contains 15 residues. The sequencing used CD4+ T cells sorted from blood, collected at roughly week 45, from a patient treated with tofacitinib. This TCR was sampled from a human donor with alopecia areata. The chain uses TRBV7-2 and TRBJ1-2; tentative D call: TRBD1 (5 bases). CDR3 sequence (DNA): TGTGCCAGCAGCCCGGGCGCGGGGCGCGGCTATGGCTACACCTTC. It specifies CASSPGAGRGYGYTF.